This T cell receptor (beta chain) was sequenced during a study of blood T cell repertoires in COVID-19. Study at large: COVID-19 samples collected from the United States, Italy and Spain covered acute and convalescent phases.

Generated by immunoSEQ multiplex PCR, the TCRdb table keeps only in-frame clones and is missing some. The table records over 150,000 clones, roughly 84% of them present only once. The germline gives CDR1 SQVTM, CDR2 ANQGSEA. Trimming stripped 3 bases from V and 4 bases from J, with 12 bases between. The CDR3 has 13 amino acids. For recovered donors of Cohort 3, there were two negative PCRs, clearance, or symptom resolution. This rearrangement joins TRBV29-1 to TRBJ1-2; weak D call: TRBD1 (5 bases). This receptor was obtained from a woman aged 25 to 39 who had recovered from COVID-19. The sequencing input was PBMCs or T cells enriched from blood (not recorded which). The CDR3, as DNA: TGCAGCGTTGAGAGGGAGGGGCTCTATGGCTACACCTTC. Translation: CSVEREGLYGYTF.